This entry lists 6 T cell receptor beta chains sequenced from one sample in a study of T-cell reconstitution after alpha-beta-depleted transplantation in children. The TCRbeta library incorporated unique molecular identifiers. TCRdb re-derived calls from the PCR reads in MiXCR, one entry per CDR3 protein. The data hold 780,000 or so distinct CDR3 sequences, with 15% to 20% observed a single time. The specimen was PBMCs, mostly from graft donor cells, collected 360 days after TCRalphabeta/CD19-depleted stem cell transplant. The source of these receptors is a male patient aged 10 to 17 who had a stem cell transplant for acute lymphoblastic leukemia, so the T cells may come from the graft donor.

In this sample, this clonotype turned up a few times. The chain is built from TRBV7-3 and TRBJ1-1; the match to TRBD1 covers 8 bases. From germline, CDR1 is SGHTA and CDR2 FQGTGA. The CDR3 loop spans 15 amino acids. Unmatched junction bases numbered 9, after V lost 2 bases and J lost 7 bases. The CDR3 protein is CASSLSTGVYDEAFF. For the CDR3, the DNA is TGTGCCAGCAGCTTATCGACAGGGGTGTATGATGAAGCTTTCTTT. The full variable domain, rest sourced from reference TRBV7-3 and TRBJ1-1, is GAGVSQTPSNKVTEKGKYVELRCDPISGHTALYWYRQSLGQGPEFLIYFQGTGAADDSGLPNDRFFAVRPEGSVSTLKIQRTERGDSAVYLCASSLSTGVYDEAFFGQGTRLTVV.

This clonotype was counted a few times. CDR3 coding DNA: TGTGCCAGCAGCTCGCGGGAGTTCTACAATGAGCAGTTCTTC. This gives the protein CASSSREFYNEQFF. The V gene is TRBV6-1, the J gene TRBJ2-1, with 7 bases lining up with TRBD2. Germline CDR1 reads MNHNS; CDR2 reads SASEGT. With 6 bases clipped from V and 3 bases from J, the junction kept 5 bases outside the gene matches. The CDR3 loop spans 14 amino acids.

This clonotype was detected a few times. The genes are TRBV7-7 and TRBJ1-2, with unresolved D. The CDR3 is 16 amino acids. Germline CDR1 and CDR2: SSHAT and FNYEAQ (reference sequence). V lost 1 base and J lost 0, with 12 bases in between. DNA of the CDR3: TGTGCCAGCAGCTTAGTCGACGGCACCCCTAACTATGGCTACACCTTC. Translation gives CASSLVDGTPNYGYTF.

As concerns this clonotype: This may come from a read error, since a much larger clone is one base off. This CDR3 fails to terminate in the conserved phenylalanine or tryptophan, so it likely reflects a read error. The CDR3, as DNA: TGTGCCAGCAGCGTAGCTGGTGCGTGGGGCTATGGCTACACCATC. The encoded protein is CASSVAGAWGYGYTI. The J gene is TRBJ1-2, the V gene TRBV9, with D unresolved. Germline CDR1 reads SGDLS; CDR2 reads YYNGEE. The CDR3 runs to 15 residues. V was clipped by 0 bases and J by 4 bases, with 13 bases between them.

The chain employs TRBV11-2 and TRBJ1-4; D not certain. The CDR3 has 14 amino acids. Looked up from germline, CDR1 is SGHAT and CDR2 is FQNNGV. Trimming shortened V by 5 bases and J by 8 bases, and 15 bases separated the two germline ends. The CDR3 region has the DNA TGTGCCAGCAGCCAGGTCGGGGTTGCGGAAAAACTGTTTTTT. Residues: CASSQVGVAEKLFF.

Comment on this clonotype: Germline is not matched at one junction end, which may reflect a read error. V and J are TRBV3-1 and TRBJ2-2; D gene ambiguous. Germline values: CDR1 LGHDT, CDR2 YNNKEL (reference sequence). The CDR3 is 16 amino acids. The CDR3 bases are TGTGCCTGCAGCCATCCCCGGATGGTCGGTGTCGGGGAGCTGTTTTTT. Its translation: CACSHPRMVGVGELFF.